One and the same sample provided the 24 T cell receptor beta chains below, sequenced in a study of T cells in Graves' hyperthyroidism and ophthalmopathy (dated 2019 in TCRdb). Library method: multiplex PCR. Data came from an Illumina HiSeq 2000. Amplification of TCR beta CDR3 regions was carried out from RNA transcripts. The TCR CDR3 was subjected to a first round of RT-PCR using the HTBI primer set and the Qiagen OneStep RT-PCR kit. The public reads were reprocessed in TCRdb via fastp at Q25 and MiXCR, keeping in-frame beta chains. Every distinct CDR3 protein forms one entry, paired with its most common genes and DNA. Across this sample there are about 46,000 distinct CDR3 sequences, with roughly 50% seen only once. More than 25% of the sample is held by the ten biggest clonotypes. Sequenced: peripheral blood or thyroid tissue (not recorded which). Receptors were obtained from a woman aged 45-60 years with Graves' hyperthyroidism.

The rearrangement joins TRBV11-2 to TRBJ1-2; 8 bases are a match to TRBD1. The CDR3 is made up of 13 amino acids. The junction had 11 bases not matched to a gene; V was cut back by 6 bases and J by 11 bases. CDR1 and CDR2 from the germline V gene are SGHAT and FQNNGV. CDR3 region: CASSARVQGDYTF. Here the CDR3 DNA reads TGTGCCAGCAGTGCTAGAGTACAGGGGGATTACACCTTC.

This clonotype appeared many times. V and J are TRBV10-3 and TRBJ1-5; D might be TRBD1 (6 bases). The CDR3 covers 13 residues. The V gene's germline CDR1 is ENHRY and CDR2 SYGVKD. V was trimmed by 10 bases and J by 3 bases, leaving 13 bases between them. The CDR3 loop reads CATRQEPNQPQHF. Written as DNA, the CDR3 is TGTGCCACCAGACAGGAGCCCAATCAGCCCCAGCATTTT.

This chain joins TRBV10-3 and TRBJ2-3, with 9 bases matching TRBD2. In germline, CDR1 is ENHRY, CDR2 SYGVKD. V lost 4 bases and J lost 11; bases outside the gene matches: 13. The length of the CDR3 is 15 residues. The CDR3 here is CAISVSGRFVYEQYF. In nucleotides, the CDR3 is TGTGCCATCAGTGTGAGCGGGAGGTTCGTGTACGAGCAGTATTTT.

This clonotype was picked up many times. The chain carries TRBV20-1 and TRBJ2-3; D not resolved. CDR3 length: 15 amino acids. Germline values: CDR1 DFQATT, CDR2 SNEGSKA (reference sequence). The germline V and J ends were trimmed by 4 bases and 2 bases, with 16 bases remaining between them. The DNA for the CDR3 is TGCAGTGCTACGAGATGGCGGACCCACACAGATACGCAGTATTTT. It yields the protein CSATRWRTHTDTQYF.

Ten or more counts support this clonotype. This chain joins TRBV12-3 or TRBV12-4 and TRBJ1-3; D may be TRBD1 (5 bases). Trimming shortened V by 1 base and J by 3 bases, and 13 bases separated the two germline ends. The CDR3 loop spans 16 amino acids. The DNA for the CDR3 is TGTGCCAGCAGTTTAGATTCCAGGGTGGGTGGAAACACCATATATTTT. It specifies CASSLDSRVGGNTIYF.

The V call is TRBV20-1, the J call TRBJ2-2; 11 bases are a match to TRBD2. The CDR3 is 16 amino acids. From germline, CDR1 is DFQATT and CDR2 SNEGSKA (reference sequence). Trimming cost V 4 bases and J 0 bases; bases outside gene matches: 4. CDR3 in DNA: TGCAGTGCTATGACTAGCGGGGCTGCGAACACCGGGGAGCTGTTTTTT. Amino acids: CSAMTSGAANTGELFF.

This clonotype was seen more than once but under ten times. The V call is TRBV20-1, the J call TRBJ2-7, with 7 bases matching TRBD2. The CDR3 covers 14 residues. Trimming removed 0 bases from V and 0 bases from J; junction bases left unmatched: 2. Germline V gene lookup returns CDR1 DFQATT and CDR2 SNEGSKA (reference sequence). CDR3 nucleotide sequence: TGCAGTGCTAGAGATCGCGGGAGCTCCTACGAGCAGTACTTC. Translation: CSARDRGSSYEQYF.

The chain couples TRBV25-1 to TRBJ1-4; tentative D call: TRBD1 (5 bases). The CDR3 length is 14 residues. In germline, CDR1 is MGHDK, CDR2 SYGVNS. In DNA, the CDR3 is TGTGCTAGAGTCCGGGGGTGGGTTGGAGAAAAACTGTTTTTT. Amino acids: CARVRGWVGEKLFF.

V gene TRBV24-1 combines with J gene TRBJ2-1, with D maybe TRBD2 (6 bases). V was cut by 9 bases and J by 2 bases, with 7 bases left in between. CDR1 is KGHDR, CDR2 SFDVKD, per germline. The CDR3 has 12 residues. The CDR3: CATAGPYNEQFF. The CDR3 nucleotides are TGTGCCACCGCGGGGCCCTACAATGAGCAGTTCTTC.

V is TRBV9 and J is TRBJ2-5; 9 positions match TRBD2. CDR1 SGDLS and CDR2 YYNGEE come from the germline V gene. The CDR3 has 14 residues. With 4 bases clipped from V and 5 bases from J, the junction kept 6 bases outside the gene matches. CDR3 in DNA: TGTGCCAGCAGCCCGGGGACTAGCCATGAGACCCAGTACTTC. It translates to CASSPGTSHETQYF. The entire variable domain, with the rest obtained from reference TRBV9 and TRBJ2-5, is as follows: DSGVTQTPKHLITATGQRVTLRCSPRSGDLSVYWYQQSLDQGLQFLIQYYNGEERAKGNILERFSAQQFPDLHSELNLSSLELGDSALYFCASSPGTSHETQYFGPGTRLLVL.

This clonotype was seen a handful of times. V gene TRBV7-6 combines with J gene TRBJ1-5; a possible D gene is TRBD1 (5 bases). Germline V lookup: CDR1 SGHVS, CDR2 FNYEAQ. Between the trimmed V and J ends, which lost 4 bases and 14 bases, there was a span of 15 bases. This CDR3 is built from 12 residues. As DNA, the CDR3 is TGTGCCAGCAGCTCGGGACCTAACTACGAGCATTTT. This codes for CASSSGPNYEHF.

In DNA, the CDR3 is TGTGCCAGCAGCGTAGGCGGGAGGAGGACAGATACGCAGTATTTT. Amino acid sequence: CASSVGGRRTDTQYF. The chain is built from TRBV9 and TRBJ2-3, with 8 bases that match TRBD2. Per germline, CDR1 SGDLS and CDR2 YYNGEE. CDR3 length: 15 residues. J lost 3 bases, V lost 0 bases, and 3 bases had no gene match.

This rearrangement joins TRBV2 to TRBJ2-3; no reliable D call. The CDR3 is 13 residues long. Germline V CDR1 and CDR2: SNHLY, FYNNEI. V gave up 2 bases and J gave up 12 bases, with 15 bases separating them. CDR3 bases: TGTGCCAGCAGTGAACGGACCCTCGAGACCCAGTATTTT. Its protein product is CASSERTLETQYF.

This clonotype was picked up one time. A clone one base away is much larger, so this may be a read error. This chain links TRBV30 with TRBJ2-5; D is perhaps TRBD1 or TRBD2 (5 bases each). The CDR3 runs to 13 residues. Between the trimmed V and J ends, which lost 2 bases and 5 bases, there was a span of 12 bases. Germline V gene data show CDR1 as GTSNPN and CDR2 as SVGIG (reference sequence). CDR3 residues: CAWSSRGGETQYF. CDR3 nucleotides: TGTGCCTGGAGTTCTCGGGGCGGGGAGACCCAGTACTTC. Combining the CDR3 with reference TRBV30 and TRBJ2-5 gives the whole variable domain SQTIHQWPATLVQPVGSPLSLECTVEGTSNPNLYWYRQAAGRGLQLLFYSVGIGQISSEVPQNLSASRPQDRQFILSSKKLLLSDSGFYLCAWSSRGGETQYFGPGTRLLVL.

V and J are TRBV6-1 and TRBJ1-1; D may be TRBD1 (5 bases). This CDR3 is built from 14 residues. V lost 8 bases and J 0 bases, leaving 13 bases between the germline ends. Per germline, CDR1 MNHNS and CDR2 SASEGT. The chain's CDR3 is CASGTWTVNTEAFF. In DNA form, the CDR3 reads TGTGCCAGCGGGACTTGGACGGTGAACACTGAAGCTTTCTTT.

This chain joins TRBV6-1 and TRBJ1-2, with TRBD1 identical over 8 bases. This CDR3 has 15 residues. Germline CDR1 is MNHNS and CDR2 is SASEGT. The trim removed 8 bases at V and 3 bases at J, leaving 11 bases unmatched. This chain's CDR3 is CASRGGAGGDYGYTF. CDR3 nucleotide sequence: TGTGCCAGCCGGGGTGGGGCAGGGGGCGACTATGGCTACACCTTC.

This clonotype was seen repeatedly, ten times or more. At one end the junction does not follow the germline gene, possibly because of a read error. The CDR3 nucleotides read TGTGCCAGCAGGGAAGGGATAGCGGGAGTGTACGAGCAGTACTTC. Its translation is CASREGIAGVYEQYF. This chain uses TRBV2 with TRBJ2-7, with TRBD2 identical over 9 bases. The CDR3 sequence is 15 residues long. Germline assignment: CDR1 SNHLY and CDR2 FYNNEI.

The rearrangement joins TRBV10-3 to TRBJ2-3; TRBD1 is a possible D gene (7 bases). CDR1 is ENHRY and CDR2 is SYGVKD in the germline V gene. The CDR3 runs to 15 residues. V was cut by 7 bases and J by 0 bases, with 14 bases left in between. CDR3: CAIMAAGGSTDTQYF. The DNA for the CDR3 is TGTGCCATCATGGCCGCAGGGGGGAGCACAGATACGCAGTATTTT.

The rearrangement uses TRBV6-1 and TRBJ2-3; 8 bases map to TRBD2. The germline V gene encodes CDR1 MNHNS and CDR2 SASEGT. After removal of 4 bases from V and 2 bases from J, the junction contained 5 bases not matched to a gene. The CDR3 has 15 residues. CDR3: CASSGSGTYTDTQYF. CDR3 nucleotide sequence: TGTGCCAGCAGTGGTAGCGGGACATACACAGATACGCAGTATTTT.

The CDR3 is CSVEGGQGRYEQYF. The DNA of the CDR3 is TGCAGCGTTGAAGGGGGACAGGGGCGTTACGAGCAGTACTTC. V and J are TRBV29-1 and TRBJ2-7; 10 bases line up with TRBD1. Trimming took 1 base from V and 4 from J; bases not matched to a gene: 4. The length of the CDR3 is 14 residues. Germline CDR1 and CDR2: SQVTM and ANQGSEA.

The chain is built from TRBV25-1 and TRBJ2-7, with 8 nucleotides matching TRBD1. The CDR3 loop spans 15 amino acids. Germline values: CDR1 MGHDK, CDR2 SYGVNS. With 7 bases clipped from V and 0 bases from J, the junction kept 8 bases outside the gene matches. This chain's CDR3 is CASTLRTGRSYEQYF. CDR3 nucleotide sequence: TGTGCCAGCACCCTTAGGACAGGGCGCTCCTACGAGCAGTACTTC.

The chain carries TRBV29-1 and TRBJ1-2; the D gene is possibly TRBD1 (6 bases). Trimming shortened V by 3 bases and J by 6 bases, and 14 bases separated the two germline ends. The CDR3 has 13 residues. CDR1 and CDR2 from the germline V gene are SQVTM and ANQGSEA. The CDR3 loop is CSVDEGRGNGYTF. CDR3 sequence (DNA): TGCAGCGTTGACGAAGGGAGGGGGAATGGCTACACCTTC.

The rearrangement joins TRBV29-1 to TRBJ1-1; D unclear. CDR1 and CDR2 from the germline V gene are SQVTM and ANQGSEA. The CDR3 extends over 13 amino acids. The V end lost 5 bases, the J end lost 3 bases, and 13 bases lay between the germline ends. In DNA, the CDR3 is TGCAGCGTTACACCAGCAAGTCACACTGAAGCTTTCTTT. This sequence encodes CSVTPASHTEAFF.

This clonotype has ten or more counts. The V call is TRBV11-2, the J call TRBJ1-4, with 7 bases that match TRBD1. This CDR3 comprises 14 residues. The V gene's germline CDR1 is SGHAT and CDR2 FQNNGV. Unmatched junction bases numbered 7, after V lost 5 bases and J lost 7 bases. This chain's CDR3 is CASSRQGVVEKLFF. In DNA form, the CDR3 reads TGTGCCAGCAGCAGACAGGGCGTTGTTGAAAAACTGTTTTTT.